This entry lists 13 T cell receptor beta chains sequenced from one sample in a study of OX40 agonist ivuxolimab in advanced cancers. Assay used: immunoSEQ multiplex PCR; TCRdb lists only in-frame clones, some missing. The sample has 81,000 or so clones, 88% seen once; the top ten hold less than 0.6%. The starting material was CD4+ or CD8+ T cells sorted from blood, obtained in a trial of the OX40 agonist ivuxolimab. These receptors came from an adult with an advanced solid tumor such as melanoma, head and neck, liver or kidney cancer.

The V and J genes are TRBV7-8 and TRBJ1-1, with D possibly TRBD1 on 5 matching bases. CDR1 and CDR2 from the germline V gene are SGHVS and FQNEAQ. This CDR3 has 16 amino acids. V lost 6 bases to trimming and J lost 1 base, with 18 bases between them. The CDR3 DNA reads TGTGCCAGCAGTATATCGAGCGGGACGGAGAACACTGAAGCTTTCTTT. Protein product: CASSISSGTENTEAFF.

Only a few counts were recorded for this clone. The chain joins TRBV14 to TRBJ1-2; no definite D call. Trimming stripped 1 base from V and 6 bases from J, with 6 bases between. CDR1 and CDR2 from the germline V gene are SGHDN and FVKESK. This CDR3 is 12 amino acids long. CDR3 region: CASSQGGNGYTF. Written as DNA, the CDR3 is TGTGCCAGCAGCCAAGGAGGGAATGGCTACACCTTC. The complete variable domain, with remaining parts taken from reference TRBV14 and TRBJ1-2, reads EAGVTQFPSHSVIEKGQTVTLRCDPISGHDNLYWYRRVMGKEIKFLLHFVKESKQDESGMPNNRFLAERTGGTYSTLKVQPAELEDSGVYFCASSQGGNGYTFGSGTRLTVV.

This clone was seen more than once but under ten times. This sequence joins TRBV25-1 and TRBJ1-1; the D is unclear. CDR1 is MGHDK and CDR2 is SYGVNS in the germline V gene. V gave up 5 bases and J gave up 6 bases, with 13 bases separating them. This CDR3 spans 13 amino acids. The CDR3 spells CASSLGPGAEAFF. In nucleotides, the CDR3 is TGTGCCAGCAGTCTCGGACCGGGCGCTGAAGCTTTCTTT. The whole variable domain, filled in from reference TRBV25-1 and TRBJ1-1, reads EADIYQTPRYLVIGTGKKITLECSQTMGHDKMYWYQQDPGMELHLIHYSYGVNSTEKGDLSSESTVSRIRTEHFPLTLESARPSHTSQYLCASSLGPGAEAFFGQGTRLTVV.

CDR3 bases: TGTGCCAGCAGGCCAGGGAACACCGGGGAGCTGTTTTTT. As protein: CASRPGNTGELFF. J is TRBJ2-2 and V is TRBV6-6; D is undetermined. The CDR3 length is 13 residues. V lost 6 bases, J lost 1 base, and 6 bases lay in between. CDR1 and CDR2 from the germline V gene are MNHNY and SVGAGI (reference sequence).

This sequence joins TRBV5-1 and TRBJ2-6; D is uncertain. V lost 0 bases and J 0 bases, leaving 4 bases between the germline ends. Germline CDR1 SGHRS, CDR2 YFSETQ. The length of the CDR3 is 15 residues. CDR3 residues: CASSLVISGANVLTF. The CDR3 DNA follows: TGCGCCAGCAGCTTGGTAATCTCTGGGGCCAACGTCCTGACTTTC.

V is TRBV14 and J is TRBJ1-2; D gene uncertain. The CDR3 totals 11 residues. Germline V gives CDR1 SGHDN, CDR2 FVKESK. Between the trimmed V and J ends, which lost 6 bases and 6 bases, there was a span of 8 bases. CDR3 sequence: CASSGGNGYTF. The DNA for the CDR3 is TGTGCCAGCAGTGGAGGGAATGGCTACACCTTC.

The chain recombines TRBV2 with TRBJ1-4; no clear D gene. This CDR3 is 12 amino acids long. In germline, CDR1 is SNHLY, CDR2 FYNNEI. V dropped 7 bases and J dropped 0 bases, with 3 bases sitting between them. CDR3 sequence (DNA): TGTGCCAGCATTGCAACTAATGAAAAACTGTTTTTT. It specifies CASIATNEKLFF.

The CDR3 protein is CASSKGGYEQYF. The CDR3 DNA reads as TGTGCCAGCAGCAAGGGGGGCTACGAGCAGTACTTC. The rearrangement links TRBV6-5 to TRBJ2-7; D is possibly TRBD1 or TRBD2 (6 bases each). Deletions cut 6 bases from V and 3 bases from J, with 9 bases between. This CDR3 contains 12 residues. Germline V CDR1 and CDR2: MNHEY, SVGAGI.

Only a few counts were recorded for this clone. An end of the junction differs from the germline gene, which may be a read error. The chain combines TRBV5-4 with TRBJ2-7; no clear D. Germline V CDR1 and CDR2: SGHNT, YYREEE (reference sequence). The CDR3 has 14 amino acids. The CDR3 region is CATSLILSPNEQYF. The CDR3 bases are TGTGCCACCAGCTTGATTCTTTCCCCTAACGAGCAGTACTTC.

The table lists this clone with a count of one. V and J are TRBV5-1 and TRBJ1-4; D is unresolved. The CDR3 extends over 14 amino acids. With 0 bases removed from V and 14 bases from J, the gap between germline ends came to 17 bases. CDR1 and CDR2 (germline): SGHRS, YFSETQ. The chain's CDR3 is CASSLEGPNMGLFF. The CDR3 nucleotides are TGCGCCAGCAGCTTGGAAGGGCCGAACATGGGGCTGTTTTTT.

CDR3 in amino acids: CASSLPGQGLYEQYF. CDR3 nucleotides: TGTGCCAGCAGCCTACCGGGACAGGGGCTTTACGAGCAGTACTTC. V usage is TRBV6-5 and J usage is TRBJ2-7; 10 bases agree with TRBD1. From germline, CDR1 is MNHEY and CDR2 SVGAGI. The CDR3 totals 15 residues. V trimming: 6 bases; J trimming: 4 bases; junction bases outside the gene matches: 9.

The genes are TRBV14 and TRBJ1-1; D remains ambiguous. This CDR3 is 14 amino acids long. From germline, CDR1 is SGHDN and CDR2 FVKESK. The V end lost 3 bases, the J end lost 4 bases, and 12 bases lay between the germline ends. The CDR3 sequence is CASSQHSSFTEAFF. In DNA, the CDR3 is TGTGCCAGCAGCCAGCATTCTAGCTTCACTGAAGCTTTCTTT.

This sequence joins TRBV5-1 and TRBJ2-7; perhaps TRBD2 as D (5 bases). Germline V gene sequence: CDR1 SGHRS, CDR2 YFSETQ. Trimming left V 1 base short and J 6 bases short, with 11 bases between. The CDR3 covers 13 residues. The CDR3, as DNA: TGCGCCAGCAGCTTGCTCGGGGTGGGCGAGCAGTACTTC. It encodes CASSLLGVGEQYF. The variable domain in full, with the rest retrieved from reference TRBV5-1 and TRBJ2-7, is KAGVTQTPRYLIKTRGQQVTLSCSPISGHRSVSWYQQTPGQGLQFLFEYFSETQRNKGNFPGRFSGRQFSNSRSEMNVSTLELGDSALYLCASSLLGVGEQYFGPGTRLTVT.